This TCR beta chain is drawn from a study of blood T cell repertoires in COVID-19. Only in-frame clones appear in the TCRdb table, and some are missing; sequencing was by immunoSEQ multiplex PCR. Among about 380,000 clones listed, about 87% were seen once. Trimming pared 1 base from V and 4 bases from J, leaving 13 bases between. CDR3 size: 15 residues. CDR1 and CDR2 (germline): SEHNR, FQNEAQ (reference sequence). This receptor was identified in a man aged 30 to 45 who had recovered from COVID-19. The J gene is TRBJ1-1, the V gene TRBV7-9, with D uncertain. Input material: PBMCs or T cells enriched from blood (not recorded which). CDR3 sequence: CASSLVAGFGTEAFF. CDR3 DNA sequence: TGTGCCAGCAGCTTAGTCGCGGGCTTCGGCACTGAAGCTTTCTTT.